What follows are 32 T cell receptor beta chains derived from one specimen sequenced in a study of blood T cell repertoires in COVID-19. Libraries were prepared by immunoSEQ multiplex PCR; TCRdb keeps only in-frame clonotypes and omits some of them. The data contain around 41,000 clones, roughly nine tenths of them seen just once; the ten biggest clones take up approximately 15%. Sequencing was carried out using peripheral blood. The source is a young woman in a cohort sampled during active COVID-19.

This chain links TRBV27 with TRBJ2-7, with 9 bases lining up with TRBD1. The germline CDR1 and CDR2 sequences are MNHEY and SMNVEV (reference sequence). V dropped 5 bases and J dropped 4; count of bases not matched to a gene: 9. The CDR3 runs 15 residues. The CDR3 loop is CASSLRRTGVYEQYF. CDR3 in DNA: TGTGCCAGCAGTCTTCGCAGGACAGGGGTGTACGAGCAGTACTTC.

J is TRBJ1-3 and V is TRBV23-1; maybe TRBD1 (5 bases). Being an ORF, TRBV23-1 has a function that is uncertain. The length of the CDR3 is 15 residues. Trimming shortened V by 0 bases and J by 3 bases, and 9 bases separated the two germline ends. The DNA for the CDR3 is TGCGCCAGCAGTCAATCGGGACTGAGTGGAAACACCATATATTTT. Its protein product is CASSQSGLSGNTIYF.

The chain combines TRBV3-1 (or the pseudogene TRBV3-2) with TRBJ2-3; tentative D call: TRBD1 (5 bases). The CDR3 is 16 amino acids. The V and J ends lost 0 bases and 7 bases respectively, with 17 bases between them. Looked up from germline, CDR1 is LGHDT and CDR2 is YNNKEL (reference sequence). The CDR3 reads CASSQEGRKGSYTQYF. The CDR3 DNA reads TGTGCCAGCAGCCAAGAGGGGCGAAAGGGATCCTATACGCAGTATTTT.

The chain couples TRBV5-1 to TRBJ2-1, with 7 positions matching TRBD2. V was clipped by 0 bases and J by 2 bases; unmatched bases: 2. The CDR3 covers 15 residues. Germline loops: CDR1 SGHRS, CDR2 YFSETQ. CDR3 region: CASSLVSGAYNEQFF. The CDR3 DNA reads TGCGCCAGCAGCTTGGTCAGCGGGGCCTACAATGAGCAGTTCTTC.

The rearrangement links TRBV11-2 to TRBJ2-1; 7 nucleotides agree with TRBD1. Germline-derived CDR1 and CDR2 are SGHAT and FQNNGV. The CDR3 sequence is 16 residues long. J gave up 7 bases and V 5 bases, and 14 bases lay outside the gene matches. The CDR3 nucleotides read TGTGCCAGCAGCATCCAGGGACAGACGGTGCTGAATGAGCAGTTCTTC. Translation: CASSIQGQTVLNEQFF.

This chain connects TRBV27 to TRBJ1-2; D may be TRBD1 (6 bases). V dropped 3 bases and J dropped 5 bases, with 19 bases sitting between them. CDR3 length equals 16 residues. Per germline, CDR1 MNHEY and CDR2 SMNVEV (reference sequence). CDR3 DNA sequence: TGTGCCAGCAGTTTGCGCAGGGGTACACAACTTTATGGCTACACCTTC. Amino acid sequence: CASSLRRGTQLYGYTF.

The chain couples TRBV24-1 to TRBJ2-3, with a tentative D call TRBD2 (5 bases). V dropped 3 bases and J dropped 5 bases, with 8 bases sitting between them. This CDR3 is built from 13 residues. Germline values: CDR1 KGHDR, CDR2 SFDVKD. CDR3 amino acids: CATSDPGRDTQYF. In DNA form, the CDR3 reads TGTGCCACCAGTGATCCTGGGAGAGATACGCAGTATTTT.

Points on this clone: Other DNA sequences from this sample encode an identical CDR3 as well. This chain links TRBV4-3 with TRBJ2-7; D may be TRBD1 (5 bases). The V end lost 1 base, the J end lost 0 bases, and 7 bases lay between the germline ends. The length of the CDR3 is 14 residues. Per germline, CDR1 LGHNA and CDR2 YSLEER. The CDR3 here is CASSQGQGSYEQYF. DNA of the CDR3: TGCGCCAGCAGCCAAGGGCAGGGCTCCTACGAGCAGTACTTC.

This chain joins TRBV30 and TRBJ1-2; a possible D gene is TRBD1 (5 bases). Germline V lookup: CDR1 GTSNPN, CDR2 SVGIG (reference sequence). The CDR3 is 16 amino acids. Deletions cut 0 bases from V and 4 bases from J, with 18 bases between. The DNA for the CDR3 is TGTGCCTGGAGTGTGGCAGCCCTCCGCGGGGGCTATGGCTACACCTTC. Protein: CAWSVAALRGGYGYTF.

The rearrangement uses TRBV4-1 and TRBJ2-5, with TRBD2 identical over 8 bases. The CDR3 totals 15 residues. Germline-derived CDR1 and CDR2 are MGHRA and YSYEKL. V trimming: 2 bases; J trimming: 1 base; junction bases outside the gene matches: 3. In DNA form, the CDR3 reads TGCGCCAGCAGCCAAATGGGACTAGGCCAAGAGACCCAGTACTTC. Its translation: CASSQMGLGQETQYF.

The gene calls are TRBV5-1 and TRBJ2-7, with 7 bases lining up with TRBD2. Germline values: CDR1 SGHRS, CDR2 YFSETQ. V lost 1 base, J lost 0 bases, and 16 bases stayed unmatched. The CDR3 loop spans 19 amino acids. This chain's CDR3 is CASSLWEGAGTSGSYEQYF. The DNA for the CDR3 is TGCGCCAGCAGCTTGTGGGAAGGAGCGGGAACTTCCGGCTCCTACGAGCAGTACTTC. The complete variable domain, with remaining parts taken from reference TRBV5-1 and TRBJ2-7, reads KAGVTQTPRYLIKTRGQQVTLSCSPISGHRSVSWYQQTPGQGLQFLFEYFSETQRNKGNFPGRFSGRQFSNSRSEMNVSTLELGDSALYLCASSLWEGAGTSGSYEQYFGPGTRLTVT.

This rearrangement joins TRBV4-3 to TRBJ2-1; D uncertain. Germline CDR1 LGHNA, CDR2 YSLEER. The V gene lost 0 bases and the J gene lost 2 bases, with 14 bases spanning the gap. This CDR3 has 17 residues. The CDR3 bases are TGCGCCAGCAGCCAAGAGGGTCCGGTACAGCCCTACAATGAGCAGTTCTTC. This translates into CASSQEGPVQPYNEQFF.

The chain couples TRBV24-1 to TRBJ2-5, with 7 nucleotides matching TRBD2. CDR1 is KGHDR and CDR2 is SFDVKD in the germline V gene. Trimming at V came to 2 bases and at J to 5 bases, leaving 10 bases not matched to a gene. This CDR3 contains 16 residues. CDR3 DNA: TGTGCCACCAGTGATTCCCCTGGGAGGGGCCGGGAGACCCAGTACTTC. Its protein is CATSDSPGRGRETQYF.

The chain couples TRBV7-2 to TRBJ2-1; D is ambiguous. V was trimmed by 3 bases and J by 8 bases, leaving 8 bases between them. CDR1 SGHTA and CDR2 FQGNSA come from the germline V gene. The CDR3 extends over 12 amino acids. The CDR3 region has the DNA TGTGCCAGCAGCTTTACCGGGTATGAGCAGTTCTTC. Translated: CASSFTGYEQFF.

The chain joins TRBV5-6 to TRBJ2-7; 11 nucleotides line up with TRBD2. Trimming took 4 bases from V and 1 from J; bases not matched to a gene: 4. CDR3 length: 15 residues. Looked up from germline, CDR1 is SGHDT and CDR2 is YYEEEE. In nucleotides, the CDR3 is TGTGCCAGCAGCGACACTAGCGGGAGTTCCTACGAGCAGTACTTC. Translation: CASSDTSGSSYEQYF.

The chain has TRBV3-1 (or the pseudogene TRBV3-2) and TRBJ2-1; TRBD2 matches at 7 bases. Germline CDR1 is LGHDT and CDR2 is YNNKEL (reference sequence). The V and J ends lost 4 bases and 4 bases, in that order; junction bases with no gene match: 7. This CDR3 has 15 residues. CDR3 nucleotides: TGTGCCAGCAGCCCCCCCGGGACTAAATACAATGAGCAGTTCTTC. Amino acids: CASSPPGTKYNEQFF.

In regard to this clone: Because the CDR3's place on the DNA is in doubt, the DNA is left out and the CDR3 is given as listed by TCRdb. V gene TRBV6-6 combines with J gene TRBJ1-2; TRBD1 reflects the table's D call only, with no check against the DNA. Germline CDR1 reads MNHNY; CDR2 reads SVGAGI (reference sequence). The CDR3 is 14 residues long, ends included. The CDR3 loop reads CASILDRANYGYTF.

The chain uses TRBV6-2 or TRBV6-3 and TRBJ2-3; TRBD2 aligns across 8 bases. V lost 2 bases, J lost 4 bases, and 8 bases stayed unmatched. Per germline, CDR1 MNHEY and CDR2 SVGEGT. The length of the CDR3 is 16 residues. CDR3 DNA: TGTGCCAGCAGTTACGCCCGAGCGGGAGTATCAGATACGCAGTATTTT. Translating it yields CASSYARAGVSDTQYF.

V is TRBV5-1 and J is TRBJ2-3; 12 nucleotides match TRBD2. The CDR3 is 18 residues long. With V trimmed by 0 bases and J by 2 bases, 7 bases remained unmatched. The germline gives CDR1 SGHRS, CDR2 YFSETQ. The CDR3 here is CASSLEPSGRANTDTQYF. The DNA for the CDR3 is TGCGCCAGCAGCTTGGAACCTAGCGGGAGGGCGAACACAGATACGCAGTATTTT. The full variable domain, its missing parts supplied by reference TRBV5-1 and TRBJ2-3, is KAGVTQTPRYLIKTRGQQVTLSCSPISGHRSVSWYQQTPGQGLQFLFEYFSETQRNKGNFPGRFSGRQFSNSRSEMNVSTLELGDSALYLCASSLEPSGRANTDTQYFGPGTRLTVL.

This rearrangement joins TRBV15 to TRBJ2-5, with D tentatively TRBD2 (6 bases). The CDR3 runs 17 residues. Germline V gene sequence: CDR1 LNHNV, CDR2 YYDKDF (reference sequence). V was trimmed by 8 bases and J by 2 bases, leaving 24 bases between them. CDR3 nucleotides: TGTGCCACCGGCGAGGCTAGTCGGGAGAGGGGACAAGAGACCCAGTACTTC. Translating gives CATGEASRERGQETQYF.

This chain links TRBV24-1 with TRBJ2-2; TRBD1 is a possible D gene (6 bases). V shed 9 bases and J shed 6 bases, with 16 bases lying between them. Germline-derived CDR1 and CDR2 are KGHDR and SFDVKD. This CDR3 spans 14 amino acids. Here the CDR3 reads CATLDSRGPGELFF. The DNA for the CDR3 is TGTGCCACCCTAGACTCCAGGGGACCCGGGGAGCTGTTTTTT.

V gene TRBV7-3 combines with J gene TRBJ2-3; maybe TRBD1 (6 bases). Germline CDR1 and CDR2: SGHTA and FQGTGA. The CDR3 runs 17 residues. Trimming took 2 bases from V and 3 from J, leaving 18 bases between them. The chain's CDR3 is CASSLSIQGSLTDTQYF. CDR3 nucleotide sequence: TGTGCCAGCAGCTTATCCATCCAGGGGAGTCTTACAGATACGCAGTATTTT.

The chain is built from TRBV30 and TRBJ2-3, with 10 bases identical to TRBD2. Per the germline V gene, CDR1 is GTSNPN and CDR2 is SVGIG (reference sequence). The CDR3 sequence is 14 residues long. With V trimmed by 0 bases and J by 5 bases, 2 bases remained unmatched. CDR3 protein: CAWSVAGGIDTQYF. The CDR3 nucleotides read TGTGCCTGGAGTGTAGCGGGAGGGATAGATACGCAGTATTTT.

The chain is built from TRBV4-3 and TRBJ2-7; 11 bases map to TRBD2. This CDR3 has 16 amino acids. After removal of 3 bases from V and 0 bases from J, the junction contained 4 bases not matched to a gene. The germline CDR1 and CDR2 sequences are LGHNA and YSLEER. In DNA, the CDR3 is TGCGCCAGCAGCCAGGCGGGACTAGCGGACTCCTACGAGCAGTACTTC. This codes for CASSQAGLADSYEQYF.

The chain carries TRBV11-2 and TRBJ2-5, with 10 bases matching TRBD1. Germline V gives CDR1 SGHAT, CDR2 FQNNGV. J lost 4 bases, V lost 7 bases, and 12 bases had no gene match. The CDR3 is 16 residues long. The CDR3: CASTTFGTGVLETQYF. CDR3 DNA: TGTGCCAGCACCACGTTTGGGACAGGGGTATTAGAGACCCAGTACTTC.

The table lists this clone with a count of one. The chain links TRBV19 to TRBJ2-1, with TRBD1 identical over 7 bases. The length of the CDR3 is 15 residues. Looked up from germline, CDR1 is LNHDA and CDR2 is SQIVND (reference sequence). With 4 bases clipped from V and 7 bases from J, the junction kept 10 bases outside the gene matches. The CDR3 here is CASSTLDRDGNEQFF. CDR3 nucleotides: TGTGCCAGTAGTACCCTCGACAGGGATGGGAATGAGCAGTTCTTC.

This clone was observed a single time. V and J are TRBV7-9 and TRBJ2-5; D is undetermined. Germline-derived CDR1 and CDR2 are SEHNR and FQNEAQ (reference sequence). Trimming pared 0 bases from V and 3 bases from J, leaving 2 bases between. The CDR3 is 12 amino acids. For the CDR3, the DNA is TGTGCCAGCAGCTTAGCTAAAGAGACCCAGTACTTC. Protein: CASSLAKETQYF.

The chain uses TRBV19 and TRBJ1-5; 8 bases map to TRBD1. The CDR3 runs to 13 residues. J lost 7 bases, V lost 4 bases, and 3 bases had no gene match. Germline V gives CDR1 LNHDA, CDR2 SQIVND (reference sequence). CDR3 protein: CASSTGGSQPQHF. The CDR3 DNA is TGTGCCAGTAGTACAGGGGGCTCGCAGCCCCAGCATTTT.

The gene calls are TRBV5-1 and TRBJ2-7, with a possible D match to TRBD1 (6 bases). Germline V lookup: CDR1 SGHRS, CDR2 YFSETQ. The V end lost 2 bases, the J end lost 2 bases, and 8 bases lay between the germline ends. The length of the CDR3 is 13 residues. CDR3: CASSFRGPYEQYF. CDR3 DNA sequence: TGCGCCAGCAGCTTCAGGGGACCCTACGAGCAGTACTTC.

The sample holds one count of this clone. This chain uses TRBV5-1 with TRBJ2-1, with 8 bases aligning to TRBD1. The germline V gene encodes CDR1 SGHRS and CDR2 YFSETQ. V shed 0 bases, J shed 7 bases, and the junction held 12 bases outside the gene matches. The CDR3 is made up of 17 amino acids. CDR3 amino acids: CASSLGIQEDRANEQFF. CDR3 in DNA: TGCGCCAGCAGCTTGGGAATACAGGAGGACAGGGCAAATGAGCAGTTCTTC.

The V call is TRBV5-4, the J call TRBJ2-7, with TRBD2 matching over 7 bases. The CDR3 spans 15 residues. The germline V gene encodes CDR1 SGHNT and CDR2 YYREEE (reference sequence). J was trimmed by 7 bases and V by 1 base; bases with no gene match: 11. The CDR3 sequence is CASSLRRERGYEQYF. CDR3 bases: TGTGCCAGCAGCTTGAGGCGGGAGCGGGGATATGAGCAGTACTTC. The full variable domain, rest sourced from reference TRBV5-4 and TRBJ2-7, is ETGVTQSPTHLIKTRGQQVTLRCSSQSGHNTVSWYQQALGQGPQFIFQYYREEENGRGNFPPRFSGLQFPNYSSELNVNALELDDSALYLCASSLRRERGYEQYFGPGTRLTVT.

This sequence joins TRBV6-4 and TRBJ2-5, with TRBD2 matching over 8 bases. V was pared by 4 bases and J by 1 base, with 5 bases of the junction left unmatched. Germline-derived CDR1 and CDR2 are MRHNA and SNTAGT. The CDR3 loop spans 15 amino acids. The CDR3 sequence is CASSALAGPQETQYF. For the CDR3, the DNA is TGTGCCAGCAGTGCCCTAGCGGGCCCCCAAGAGACCCAGTACTTC.